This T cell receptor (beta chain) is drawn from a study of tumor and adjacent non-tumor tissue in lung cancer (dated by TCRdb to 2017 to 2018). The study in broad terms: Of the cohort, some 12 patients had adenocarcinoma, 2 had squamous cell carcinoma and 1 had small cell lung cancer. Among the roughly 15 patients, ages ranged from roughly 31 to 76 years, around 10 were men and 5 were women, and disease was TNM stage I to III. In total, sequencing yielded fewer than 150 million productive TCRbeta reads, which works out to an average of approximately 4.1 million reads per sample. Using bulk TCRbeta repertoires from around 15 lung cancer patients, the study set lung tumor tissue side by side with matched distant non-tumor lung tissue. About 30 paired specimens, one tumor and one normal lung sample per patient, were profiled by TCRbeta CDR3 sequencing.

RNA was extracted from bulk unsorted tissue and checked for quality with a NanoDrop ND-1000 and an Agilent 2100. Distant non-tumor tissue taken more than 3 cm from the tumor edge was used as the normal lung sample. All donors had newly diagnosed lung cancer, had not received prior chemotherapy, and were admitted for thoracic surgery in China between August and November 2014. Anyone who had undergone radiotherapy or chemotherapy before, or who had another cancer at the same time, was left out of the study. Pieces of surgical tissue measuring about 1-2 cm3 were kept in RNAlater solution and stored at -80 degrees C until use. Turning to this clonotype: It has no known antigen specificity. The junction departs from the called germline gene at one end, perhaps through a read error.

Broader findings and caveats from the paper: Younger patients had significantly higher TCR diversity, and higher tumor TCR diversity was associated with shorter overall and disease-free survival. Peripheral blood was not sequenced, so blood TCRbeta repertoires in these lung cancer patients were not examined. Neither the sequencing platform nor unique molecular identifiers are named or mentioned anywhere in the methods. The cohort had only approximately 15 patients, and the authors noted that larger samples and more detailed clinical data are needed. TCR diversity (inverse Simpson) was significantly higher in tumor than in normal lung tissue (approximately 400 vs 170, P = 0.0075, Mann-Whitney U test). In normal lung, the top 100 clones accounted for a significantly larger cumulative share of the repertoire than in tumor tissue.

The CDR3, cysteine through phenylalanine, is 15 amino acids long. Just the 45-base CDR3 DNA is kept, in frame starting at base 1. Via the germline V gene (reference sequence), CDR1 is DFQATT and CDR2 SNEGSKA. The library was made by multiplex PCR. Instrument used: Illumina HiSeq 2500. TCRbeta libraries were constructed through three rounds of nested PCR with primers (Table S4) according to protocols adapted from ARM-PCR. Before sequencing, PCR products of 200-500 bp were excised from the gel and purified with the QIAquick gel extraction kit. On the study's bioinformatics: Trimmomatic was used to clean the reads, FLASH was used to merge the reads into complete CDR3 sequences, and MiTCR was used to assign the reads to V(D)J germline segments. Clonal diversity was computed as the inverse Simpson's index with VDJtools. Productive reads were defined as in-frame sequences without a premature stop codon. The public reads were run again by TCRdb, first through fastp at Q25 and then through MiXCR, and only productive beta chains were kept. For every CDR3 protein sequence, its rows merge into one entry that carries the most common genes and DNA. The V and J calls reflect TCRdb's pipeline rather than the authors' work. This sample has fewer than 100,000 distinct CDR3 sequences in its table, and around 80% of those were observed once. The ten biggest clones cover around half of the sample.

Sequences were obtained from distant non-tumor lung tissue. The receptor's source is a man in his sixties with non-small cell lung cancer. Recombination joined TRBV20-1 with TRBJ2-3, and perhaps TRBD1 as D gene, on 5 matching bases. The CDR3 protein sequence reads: CSASAERRGPDTRYF. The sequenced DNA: TGCAGTGCTAGTGCGGAAAGAAGGGGTCCAGATACGCGGTATTTT.